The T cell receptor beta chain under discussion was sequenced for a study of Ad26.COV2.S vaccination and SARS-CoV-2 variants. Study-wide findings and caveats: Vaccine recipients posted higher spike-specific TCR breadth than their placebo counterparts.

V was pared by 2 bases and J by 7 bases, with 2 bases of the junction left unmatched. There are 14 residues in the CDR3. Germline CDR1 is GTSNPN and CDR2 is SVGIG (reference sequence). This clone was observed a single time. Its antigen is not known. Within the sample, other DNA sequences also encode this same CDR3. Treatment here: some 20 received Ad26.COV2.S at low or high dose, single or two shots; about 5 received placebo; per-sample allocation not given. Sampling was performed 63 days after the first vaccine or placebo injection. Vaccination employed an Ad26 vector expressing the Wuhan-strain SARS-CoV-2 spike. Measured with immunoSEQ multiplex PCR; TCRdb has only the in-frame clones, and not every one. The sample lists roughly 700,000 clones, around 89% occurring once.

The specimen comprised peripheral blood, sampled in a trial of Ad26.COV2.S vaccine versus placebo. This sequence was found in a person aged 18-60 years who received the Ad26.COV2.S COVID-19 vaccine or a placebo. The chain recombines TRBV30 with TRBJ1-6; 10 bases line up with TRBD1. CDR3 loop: CAWSRGQGNSPLHF. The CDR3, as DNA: TGTGCCTGGAGTAGGGGACAGGGGAATTCACCCCTCCACTTT.